These T cell receptor beta chains were read from a single sample in a study of blood T cells in healthy people across ages. TCRdb re-derived calls from the 5' RACE reads in MiXCR, one entry per CDR3 protein. The table shows some 900,000 distinct CDR3 sequences, with around 46% occurring only once. The sequencing sample was made of blood. The source of these receptors is a man aged 25-45 years in good health. The CDR3 runs from the conserved cysteine through the conserved F or W. Each record gives: D gene, clone size, J gene, V gene, CDR3 protein, CDR3 DNA. The D gene is left open where the match is weak. The size field is filled for only some rows; it gives once, few, many or a size class.

- - TRBJ1-1 TRBV30 CAWSVGGKTEAFF TGTGCCTGGAGTGTGGGGGGGAAAACTGAAGCTTTCTTT
- - TRBJ1-2 TRBV7-6 CASSDSLANYGYTF TGTGCCAGCAGCGACAGCTTAGCTAACTATGGCTACACCTTC
- - TRBJ1-2 TRBV28 CASRDSARGYTF TGTGCCAGCAGGGACAGCGCTAGGGGCTACACCTTC
- - TRBJ2-7 TRBV7-9 CASSPRLGVISYEQYF TGTGCCAGCAGCCCGCGATTGGGGGTGATATCCTACGAGCAGTACTTC
- once TRBJ2-1 TRBV10-3 CAISFGQSDEQFF TGTGCCATCAGCTTCGGACAGAGCGATGAGCAGTTCTTC
- - TRBJ1-1 TRBV6-1 CASSEALLGSDTEAFF TGTGCCAGCAGTGAAGCGCTTCTCGGGAGTGACACTGAAGCTTTCTTT
TRBD1 few TRBJ1-2 TRBV29-1 CSVEGRGNVYGYTF TGCAGCGTTGAGGGCAGGGGGAATGTCTATGGCTACACCTTC
TRBD2 few TRBJ2-1 TRBV7-2 CASSPRTSAYNEQFF TGTGCCAGCAGCCCGAGGACTAGCGCTTACAATGAGCAGTTCTTC
TRBD2 - TRBJ2-4 TRBV20-1 CSAPTGGVVAKNIQYF TGCAGTGCCCCTACGGGAGGGGTGGTAGCCAAAAACATTCAGTACTTC
TRBD2 many TRBJ2-1 TRBV28 CASRLLAGGQSYNEQFF TGTGCCAGCAGACTTCTAGCGGGGGGGCAGTCCTACAATGAGCAGTTCTTC
- - TRBJ2-3 TRBV10-3 CATEGRLGADTQYF TGTGCCACCGAAGGACGTTTAGGCGCAGATACGCAGTATTTT
- - TRBJ1-4 TRBV25-1 CASSSGREINEKLFF TGTGCCAGCAGTTCGGGCAGGGAGATAAATGAAAAACTGTTTTTT
- - TRBJ1-5 TRBV12-3/TRBV12-4 CASRSTGNQPQHF TGTGCCAGCAGGTCAACAGGGAATCAGCCCCAGCATTTT
TRBD2 - TRBJ2-3 TRBV12-3/TRBV12-4 CASSRTSGVRGTQYF TGTGCCAGCAGTCGGACTAGCGGGGTCCGGGGTACGCAGTATTTT
TRBD1 - TRBJ1-2 TRBV3-1 CASSLNAHRGFYGYTF TGTGCCAGCAGCCTCAATGCCCACAGGGGCTTCTATGGCTACACCTTC
- - TRBJ2-6 TRBV6-6 CASKPGFLAGANVLTF TGTGCCAGCAAGCCAGGGTTTTTGGCCGGGGCCAACGTCCTGACTTTC
TRBD1 few TRBJ2-4 TRBV7-2 CASSLIQGADGAKNIQYF TGTGCCAGCAGCCTAATACAGGGGGCAGACGGAGCCAAAAACATTCAGTACTTC
- - TRBJ1-2 TRBV7-3 CASSLTLQNYGYTF TGTGCCAGCAGCTTAACTCTACAGAACTATGGCTACACCTTC
- - TRBJ1-5 TRBV21-1 CASSKAAGGSQPQHF TGTGCCAGCAGCAAAGCCGCAGGGGGCTCTCAGCCCCAGCATTTT
- few TRBJ1-1 TRBV6-5 CASSDSQGNTEAFF TGTGCCAGCAGTGACTCACAGGGAAACACTGAAGCTTTCTTT
- - TRBJ1-6 TRBV6-5 CASSYSVANSPLHF TGTGCCAGCAGTTACTCGGTCGCTAATTCACCCCTCCACTTT
TRBD1 few TRBJ2-7 TRBV6-1 CASSEVTGGNYEQYF TGTGCCAGCAGTGAGGTTACAGGGGGAAATTACGAGCAGTACTTC
- few TRBJ2-4 TRBV4-1 CASSQLATDKNIQYF TGCGCCAGCAGCCAACTCGCCACAGACAAAAACATTCAGTACTTC
- few TRBJ1-1 TRBV7-2 CASSLALGLAFF TGTGCCAGCAGCTTAGCGCTTGGGTTGGCTTTCTTT
TRBD1 - TRBJ2-5 TRBV10-3 CAISPGQGRETQYF TGTGCCATCAGCCCGGGACAGGGCCGAGAGACCCAGTACTTC
TRBD2 few TRBJ2-5 TRBV9 CASSSREGTQETQYF TGTGCCAGCAGCTCCAGGGAGGGAACGCAAGAGACCCAGTACTTC
TRBD1 once TRBJ1-2 TRBV9 CASSGRQGRGYTF TGTGCCAGCAGCGGTAGACAGGGACGTGGCTACACCTTC
TRBD2 few TRBJ2-3 TRBV11-2 CASSLDLPLAGETDTQYF TGTGCCAGCAGCTTAGATCTGCCCCTAGCGGGGGAGACAGATACGCAGTATTTT
- once TRBJ1-5 TRBV5-1 CASPVRLQPQHF TGCGCCAGTCCCGTAAGGTTACAGCCCCAGCATTTT
- - TRBJ1-6 TRBV9 CASSVDGDYNSPLHF TGTGCCAGCAGCGTAGATGGAGACTATAATTCACCCCTCCACTTT
TRBD2 - TRBJ2-6 TRBV6-5 CASSNPTSGRSSGANVLTF TGTGCCAGCAGTAACCCGACTAGCGGGAGGAGCTCTGGGGCCAACGTCCTGACTTTC
TRBD2 - TRBJ2-1 TRBV6-2/TRBV6-3 CASRTSGPNEQFF TGTGCCAGCAGGACTAGCGGGCCCAATGAGCAGTTCTTC
TRBD2 - TRBJ2-1 TRBV20-1 CSARGLAGDNEQFF TGCAGTGCTAGAGGCCTCGCGGGGGACAATGAGCAGTTCTTC
- - TRBJ2-5 TRBV28 CASSLNLGGTQYF TGTGCCAGCAGTTTAAACCTCGGCGGGACCCAGTACTTC
TRBD2 once TRBJ2-4 TRBV28 CASRGTSGKNIQYF TGTGCCAGCAGGGGGACTAGCGGGAAAAACATTCAGTACTTC
- - TRBJ2-7 TRBV7-2 CASRSQVAVSYEQYF TGTGCCAGCAGATCACAGGTGGCGGTGTCCTACGAGCAGTACTTC
- - TRBJ1-1 TRBV5-1 CASSAQGLVAFF TGCGCCAGCAGCGCCCAGGGGCTGGTAGCTTTCTTT
- - TRBJ2-5 TRBV20-1 CSAREKGFWGETQYF TGCAGTGCTAGAGAGAAGGGGTTTTGGGGAGAGACCCAGTACTTC
TRBD1 few TRBJ1-2 TRBV6-5 CASSYSGGQGGYGYTF TGTGCCAGCAGTTACTCGGGGGGACAGGGGGGCTATGGCTACACCTTC
TRBD1 - TRBJ2-7 TRBV7-2 CASSLGTGPCEQYF TGTGCCAGCAGCTTAGGGACAGGTCCCTGCGAGCAGTACTTC
- - TRBJ1-1 TRBV5-1 CASRKGLQNTEAFF TGCGCCAGCAGGAAGGGACTCCAGAACACTGAAGCTTTCTTT
- - TRBJ2-4 TRBV20-1 CSATEPPNIQYF TGCAGTGCGACAGAACCGCCCAACATTCAGTACTTC
- - TRBJ1-3 TRBV5-1 CASSRQGLVDTIYF TGCGCCAGCAGCAGGCAGGGCCTTGTGGACACCATATATTTT
TRBD2 - TRBJ2-7 TRBV7-9 CASSSSSGGVLEQYF TGTGCCAGCAGCTCCTCTAGCGGGGGAGTACTCGAGCAGTACTTC
- - TRBJ2-3 TRBV21-1 CASSKGGGGGTDTQYF TGTGCCAGCAGCAAAGGGGGAGGGGGCGGCACAGATACGCAGTATTTT
- - TRBJ1-1 TRBV29-1 CSVEDGPTEAFF TGCAGCGTTGAAGATGGCCCTACTGAAGCTTTCTTT
TRBD2 - TRBJ2-3 TRBV20-1 CSASGGVLADTQYF TGCAGTGCTAGCGGGGGGGTTCTCGCAGATACGCAGTATTTT
- few TRBJ2-4 TRBV6-6 CASTRESAKNIQYF TGTGCCAGCACTCGGGAATCAGCCAAAAACATTCAGTACTTC
TRBD2 - TRBJ2-3 TRBV6-1 CASSDEFGGATDTQYF TGTGCCAGCAGTGATGAATTCGGGGGGGCCACAGATACGCAGTATTTT
TRBD1 - TRBJ2-1 TRBV9 CASSTRTGGADEQFF TGTGCCAGCAGCACCCGGACAGGGGGCGCGGATGAGCAGTTCTTC